This TCR beta chain was sequenced in a study of CD8 T cells in ankylosing spondylitis. CDR1 is SGHRS, CDR2 YFSETQ, per germline. The CDR3 is 17 amino acids. V gave up 3 bases and J gave up 0 bases; unmatched junction bases: 6. Using quantitative 5'-RACE with molecular barcodes, the authors made TCR beta libraries. In TCRdb, the 5' RACE reads were re-called with MiXCR into one record per CDR3 protein. The table records under 450,000 distinct CDR3 sequences, roughly 15% of them present only once. A word on this clonotype: The antigen remains unidentified.

Study-wide findings and caveats: Some of the motif variants had earlier been found in reactive arthritis patients' fluid and blood. According to the report, clones linked to the disease were significantly enriched in matched synovial fluid samples taken from ankylosing spondylitis patients. In ankylosing spondylitis blood, a motif of roughly eight highly homologous TCR beta variants appeared characteristic. Within peripheral blood, clones linked to disease were CD8+ and relatively rare.

This clonotype was obtained from a male donor with ankylosing spondylitis. Sequenced: blood, either unsorted or a sorted T cell fraction (not recorded which). The V and J genes are TRBV5-1 and TRBJ2-6; the match to TRBD1 covers 7 bases. The CDR3 here is CASSSGTAGSGANVLTF. CDR3 DNA sequence: TGCGCCAGCAGCTCCGGGACAGCAGGCTCTGGGGCCAACGTCCTGACTTTC.